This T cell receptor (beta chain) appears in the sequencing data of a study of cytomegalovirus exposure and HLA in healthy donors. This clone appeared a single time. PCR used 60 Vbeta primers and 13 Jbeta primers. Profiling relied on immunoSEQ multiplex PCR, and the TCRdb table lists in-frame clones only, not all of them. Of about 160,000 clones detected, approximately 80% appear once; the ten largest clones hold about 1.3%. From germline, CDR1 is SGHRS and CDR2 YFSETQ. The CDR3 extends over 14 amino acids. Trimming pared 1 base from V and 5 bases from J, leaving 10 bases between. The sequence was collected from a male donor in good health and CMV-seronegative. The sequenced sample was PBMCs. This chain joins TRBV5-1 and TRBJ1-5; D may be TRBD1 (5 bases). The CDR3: CASSLTGGYQPQHF. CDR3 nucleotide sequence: TGCGCCAGCAGCTTGACAGGAGGGTATCAGCCCCAGCATTTT.